What follows are 18 T cell receptor beta chains derived from one specimen sequenced in a study of a mutant IDH1 vaccine in newly diagnosed glioma. The time point denotes: baseline, week 1 (first vaccination visit). Sample treatment: pre-vaccination baseline after standard-of-care therapy. Sequencing used immunoSEQ multiplex PCR; TCRdb keeps in-frame clones, though not all of them. This sample has 95,000 to 100,000 clones, with 70% to 90% found just once. The specimen was PBMCs, collected from a glioma patient treated with radiotherapy, temozolomide or both. The source is a woman aged 50 to 60 with glioma.

The genes are TRBV23-1 and TRBJ1-1; 9 bases map to TRBD1. TRBV23-1 is filed as an ORF, its function uncertain. The CDR3 has 17 amino acids. V shed 0 bases, J shed 1 base, and the junction held 6 bases outside the gene matches. The chain's CDR3 is CASSQSRQGVGNTEAFF. The DNA for the CDR3 is TGCGCCAGCAGTCAATCGAGACAGGGGGTCGGGAACACTGAAGCTTTCTTT.

V is TRBV5-1 and J is TRBJ2-7; D is unresolved. The CDR3 is made up of 15 amino acids. V lost 3 bases, J lost 2 bases, and 15 bases lay in between. The germline gives CDR1 SGHRS, CDR2 YFSETQ. CDR3 sequence reads: CASSYAANAPYEQYF. Written as DNA, the CDR3 is TGCGCCAGCAGCTATGCTGCCAATGCCCCCTACGAGCAGTACTTC.

The gene calls are TRBV28 and TRBJ1-3, with D maybe TRBD1 (6 bases). The germline V gene encodes CDR1 MDHEN and CDR2 SYDVKM. V lost 6 bases and J 0 bases, leaving 12 bases between the germline ends. The CDR3 contains 15 residues. The CDR3 bases are TGTGCCAGCAGACCGGGACACCACTCTGGAAACACCATATATTTT. Amino acid sequence: CASRPGHHSGNTIYF.

The chain uses TRBV5-4 and TRBJ1-3, with no clear D. Trimming cost V 6 bases and J 0 bases, with 7 bases left between them. CDR1 SGHNT and CDR2 YYREEE come from the germline V gene (reference sequence). The CDR3 covers 13 residues. The chain's CDR3 is CASTVNSGNTIYF. CDR3 DNA sequence: TGTGCCAGCACCGTTAACTCTGGAAACACCATATATTTT.

This chain links TRBV6-1 with TRBJ2-2; 12 bases agree with TRBD1. Looked up from germline, CDR1 is MNHNS and CDR2 is SASEGT. V was clipped by 4 bases and J by 6 bases; unmatched bases: 3. CDR3 length: 15 residues. In DNA form, the CDR3 reads TGTGCCAGCAGTGGCCGGGACAGGGGGCCCGGGGAGCTGTTTTTT. This translates into CASSGRDRGPGELFF.

This chain uses TRBV5-1 with TRBJ2-1, with D hard to call. There are 14 residues in the CDR3. Germline values: CDR1 SGHRS, CDR2 YFSETQ. The V end was cut by 4 bases, the J end by 0 bases, with 8 bases between. The CDR3 is CASSPAGSYNEQFF. CDR3 in DNA: TGCGCCAGCAGCCCTGCAGGCTCCTACAATGAGCAGTTCTTC.

The sample holds a few counts of this clone. The chain combines TRBV30 with TRBJ1-4; D gene ambiguous. The CDR3 has 13 amino acids. V shed 5 bases and J shed 8 bases, with 15 bases lying between them. The germline V gene has CDR1 GTSNPN and CDR2 SVGIG (reference sequence). CDR3 sequence (DNA): TGTGCCTGGCAACCCCGGGCGAAGGAAAAACTGTTTTTT. It encodes CAWQPRAKEKLFF.

V is TRBV2 and J is TRBJ1-1; D remains unclear. V lost 7 bases and J 6 bases, leaving 15 bases between the germline ends. The CDR3 is made up of 13 amino acids. In germline, CDR1 is SNHLY, CDR2 FYNNEI. The CDR3 here is CASNVATIAEAFF. The CDR3 region has the DNA TGTGCCAGCAATGTGGCAACCATAGCTGAAGCTTTCTTT.

V usage is TRBV28 and J usage is TRBJ2-7; 9 bases agree with TRBD2. CDR1 is MDHEN and CDR2 is SYDVKM in the germline V gene. The CDR3 totals 14 residues. The V segment lost 8 bases and the J segment 2 bases; nucleotides outside the gene matches: 7. In nucleotides, the CDR3 is TGTGCCAGCCGAATTAGCGGGAGCCCCTACGAGCAGTACTTC. Residues: CASRISGSPYEQYF.

The rearrangement joins TRBV28 to TRBJ1-1, with 12 bases that match TRBD1. CDR1 is MDHEN and CDR2 is SYDVKM in the germline V gene. This CDR3 contains 17 residues. The trim removed 3 bases at V and 1 base at J, leaving 6 bases unmatched. The CDR3 nucleotides are TGTGCCAGCAGTTTTTATATGGGACAGGGGGCGAACACTGAAGCTTTCTTT. This gives the protein CASSFYMGQGANTEAFF.

In DNA form, the CDR3 reads TGTGCCAGCTCATCCCGGACTAGCGGGTCCTACGAGCAGTACTTC. This gives the protein CASSSRTSGSYEQYF. V gene TRBV18 combines with J gene TRBJ2-7; 11 bases align to TRBD2. Germline V gives CDR1 KGHSH, CDR2 LQKENI. The CDR3 runs to 15 residues. V gave up 5 bases and J gave up 1 base; unmatched junction bases: 4.

CDR3 protein: CASSLTGGMQETQYF. The CDR3 DNA sequence: TGTGCCAGCAGTTTGACAGGGGGTATGCAAGAGACCCAGTACTTC. This chain joins TRBV28 and TRBJ2-5; 9 bases are a match to TRBD1. The CDR3 has 15 residues. CDR1 MDHEN and CDR2 SYDVKM come from the germline V gene. V trimming: 3 bases; J trimming: 2 bases; junction bases outside the gene matches: 4. The variable domain in full, with the rest retrieved from reference TRBV28 and TRBJ2-5, is DVKVTQSSRYLVKRTGEKVFLECVQDMDHENMFWYRQDPGLGLRLIYFSYDVKMKEKGDIPEGYSVSREKKERFSLILESASTNQTSMYLCASSLTGGMQETQYFGPGTRLLVL.

The rearrangement joins TRBV29-1 to TRBJ2-6, with 7 bases fitting TRBD2. The CDR3 loop spans 16 amino acids. V shed 4 bases and J 0 bases; nucleotides not matched to a gene: 6. The V gene's germline CDR1 is SQVTM and CDR2 ANQGSEA. CDR3 nucleotides: TGCAGCGTTGGAGGGAGGGAGAGCTCTGGGGCCAACGTCCTGACTTTC. Residues: CSVGGRESSGANVLTF.

The rearrangement links TRBV28 to TRBJ1-6; TRBD1 might be the D (5 bases). Trimming shortened V by 5 bases and J by 6 bases, and 14 bases separated the two germline ends. The germline V gene encodes CDR1 MDHEN and CDR2 SYDVKM. The CDR3 loop spans 15 amino acids. The CDR3 bases are TGTGCCAGCAGTAGGGCTGGGGCCTCTAATTCACCCCTCCACTTT. As protein: CASSRAGASNSPLHF.

The chain couples TRBV29-1 to TRBJ1-5, with TRBD1 as a possible D gene (5 bases). V gave up 5 bases and J gave up 6 bases, with 17 bases separating them. The length of the CDR3 is 14 residues. Germline V lookup: CDR1 SQVTM, CDR2 ANQGSEA. The CDR3 region has the DNA TGCAGCGTTAGTGGTCAGGGAGGTCCTCAGCCCCAGCATTTT. Amino acid sequence: CSVSGQGGPQPQHF.

The V and J genes are TRBV9 and TRBJ2-3; 8 bases are a match to TRBD2. J lost 1 base, V lost 0 bases, and 4 bases had no gene match. CDR3 length: 16 residues. The germline V gene encodes CDR1 SGDLS and CDR2 YYNGEE. Written as DNA, the CDR3 is TGTGCCAGCAGCGTAGGGATTAGCGGGGGCACAGATACGCAGTATTTT. This codes for CASSVGISGGTDTQYF. Complete variable domain (other parts from reference TRBV9 and TRBJ2-3): DSGVTQTPKHLITATGQRVTLRCSPRSGDLSVYWYQQSLDQGLQFLIQYYNGEERAKGNILERFSAQQFPDLHSELNLSSLELGDSALYFCASSVGISGGTDTQYFGPGTRLTVL.

This sequence joins TRBV5-1 and TRBJ2-1, with D possibly matching TRBD2 (6 bases). V lost 4 bases, J lost 3 bases, and 14 bases lay in between. In germline, CDR1 is SGHRS, CDR2 YFSETQ. This CDR3 has 15 residues. CDR3: CASSGGSSDYNEQFF. The CDR3 region has the DNA TGCGCCAGCAGCGGAGGGTCTAGCGACTACAATGAGCAGTTCTTC.

The V gene is TRBV28, the J gene TRBJ1-2; D is perhaps TRBD1 (6 bases). V was shortened by 5 bases and J by 8 bases, with 18 bases between the two germline ends. Germline-derived CDR1 and CDR2 are MDHEN and SYDVKM. This CDR3 contains 14 residues. CDR3 in DNA: TGTGCCAGCAGTCAGAGGACAGCCCACGGCGGCTACACCTTC. Protein sequence: CASSQRTAHGGYTF.